Presented here are 11 T cell receptor beta chains from one specimen sequenced in a study of cytomegalovirus exposure and HLA in healthy donors (dated by TCRdb to about 2017). To prepare the library, the immunoSEQ multiplex PCR assay was applied. For the multiplex PCR, a mixture combining 60 forward primers for TCR Vbeta segments and 13 reverse primers for TCR Jbeta segments was used. The clones in this table, taken by TCRdb from immuneACCESS, are in-frame only. Not every clone is retained; where verified, under half of the shortfall comes from an unresolved V gene, and the cause of the rest is unknown. The sample table holds 150,000 to 200,000 clones, of which more than 60% were seen once. The ten largest clonotypes hold about 7.7% of the sample. Sample: PBMCs. The receptors originated from a woman aged 40 to 50 in good health and CMV-seropositive.

This clone was observed a single time. This chain joins TRBV7-9 and TRBJ2-7; tentatively, D is TRBD2 (6 bases). Trimming pared 1 base from V and 10 bases from J, leaving 8 bases between. CDR1 is SEHNR and CDR2 is FQNEAQ in the germline V gene (reference sequence). This CDR3 spans 11 amino acids. This CDR3 is CASSLGLGQYF. The CDR3 DNA sequence: TGTGCCAGCAGCTTAGGACTAGGTCAGTACTTC.

The chain links TRBV7-9 to TRBJ2-5; no clear D. CDR3 length: 13 residues. The V and J ends lost 0 bases and 5 bases respectively, with 7 bases between them. Germline V lookup: CDR1 SEHNR, CDR2 FQNEAQ (reference sequence). CDR3 sequence (DNA): TGTGCCAGCAGCTTAGCGGTTCAGGAGACCCAGTACTTC. Translated, it gives CASSLAVQETQYF.

This clone occurred a few times. This rearrangement joins TRBV27 to TRBJ2-4, with a weak D call TRBD2 (5 bases). Germline loops: CDR1 MNHEY, CDR2 SMNVEV (reference sequence). Between the trimmed V and J ends, which lost 8 bases and 0 bases, there was a span of 11 bases. The CDR3 loop spans 14 amino acids. CDR3 region: CASWSGLAKNIQYF. CDR3 bases: TGTGCCAGCTGGAGTGGACTAGCCAAAAACATTCAGTACTTC.

The genes are TRBV30 and TRBJ1-5; D may be TRBD1 (5 bases). Between the trimmed V and J ends, which lost 2 bases and 4 bases, there was a span of 33 bases. CDR3 size: 21 residues. Germline CDR1 is GTSNPN and CDR2 is SVGIG (reference sequence). CDR3 sequence (DNA): TGTGCCTGGAGTCCGTACAGGTCCGTGGGTTTTTCGGGGGGATCTAATCAGCCCCAGCATTTT. Translating it yields CAWSPYRSVGFSGGSNQPQHF.

This rearrangement joins TRBV6-5 to TRBJ1-6, with TRBD1 as a possible D gene (6 bases). Germline V CDR1 and CDR2: MNHEY, SVGAGI. This CDR3 is built from 14 residues. V lost 7 bases to trimming and J lost 11 bases, with 18 bases between them. The CDR3 sequence is CASKPGGGFPPLHF. In DNA, the CDR3 is TGTGCCAGCAAACCGGGGGGCGGTTTTCCACCCCTCCACTTT.

The J gene is TRBJ2-3, the V gene TRBV5-1; 12 nucleotides agree with TRBD2. CDR3 length: 15 amino acids. In germline, CDR1 is SGHRS, CDR2 YFSETQ. J was trimmed by 4 bases and V by 2 bases; bases with no gene match: 2. The CDR3 protein is CASSFLAGGSDTQYF. The CDR3 DNA reads TGCGCCAGCAGCTTCCTAGCGGGAGGGTCAGATACGCAGTATTTT.

The table lists this clone with a few counts. V usage is TRBV9 and J usage is TRBJ2-4; D unresolved. CDR1 and CDR2 (germline): SGDLS, YYNGEE. Trimming shortened V by 3 bases and J by 1 base, and 11 bases separated the two germline ends. CDR3 length equals 15 residues. CDR3 amino acids: CASSGPMEAKNIQYF. The CDR3 DNA is TGTGCCAGCAGCGGACCGATGGAGGCCAAAAACATTCAGTACTTC.

The V call is TRBV5-1, the J call TRBJ2-3; D ambiguous. With 1 base removed from V and 2 bases from J, the gap between germline ends came to 5 bases. CDR1 is SGHRS and CDR2 is YFSETQ in the germline V gene. CDR3 length: 13 residues. In DNA form, the CDR3 reads TGCGCCAGCAGCTTGCAGAACACAGATACGCAGTATTTT. Protein sequence: CASSLQNTDTQYF.

The V gene is TRBV5-8, the J gene TRBJ1-1; D not certain. This CDR3 is built from 15 residues. With 4 bases removed from V and 0 bases from J, the gap between germline ends came to 13 bases. Germline V gene sequence: CDR1 SGHTS, CDR2 YDEGEE. Here the CDR3 reads CASSGYSRMNTEAFF. The CDR3 coding sequence is TGTGCCAGCAGCGGTTACAGCCGAATGAACACTGAAGCTTTCTTT.

This clone has only a few counts. The chain has TRBV5-5 and TRBJ2-3; a weak D match, TRBD2 (6 bases). V lost 4 bases and J lost 6, with 18 bases in between. The CDR3 has 15 residues. In germline, CDR1 is SGHKS, CDR2 YYEKEE (reference sequence). The CDR3 sequence is CASSLSSAESDTQYF. The CDR3 bases are TGTGCCAGCAGCCTGTCTAGCGCCGAAAGTGATACGCAGTATTTT.

V is TRBV5-1 and J is TRBJ2-7; 8 nucleotides agree with TRBD1. The V gene end was trimmed by 4 bases and the J gene end by 1 base; junction bases not matched to a gene: 7. Germline V gene data show CDR1 as SGHRS and CDR2 as YFSETQ. There are 15 residues in the CDR3. The CDR3 loop is CASSPRQGRSYEQYF. The CDR3 region has the DNA TGCGCCAGCAGCCCTAGACAGGGGAGGTCCTACGAGCAGTACTTC.